Below, 22 T cell receptor beta chains from the same sample are listed, as sequenced in a study of shared clonotypes between healthy human individuals. The method was immunoSEQ multiplex PCR; TCRdb's version includes in-frame clones alone and lacks a portion of them. The sample has a few hundred thousand clones, roughly 79% seen once. Sequencing used PBMCs. All receptors come from a woman between 40 and 50 years old in good health. Some clones in this sample may be carry-over from other donors' samples.

The V gene is TRBV10-3, the J gene TRBJ2-7, with 8 bases fitting TRBD1. V dropped 9 bases and J dropped 6; count of bases not matched to a gene: 4. CDR3 size: 11 residues. Looked up from germline, CDR1 is ENHRY and CDR2 is SYGVKD. The CDR3 region has the DNA TGTGCCATGGGGACAGGTCGCGAGCAGTACTTC. Translated: CAMGTGREQYF.

This chain links TRBV5-4 with TRBJ2-2; no clear D gene. Germline CDR1 is SGHNT and CDR2 is YYREEE (reference sequence). This CDR3 spans 11 amino acids. V gave up 4 bases and J gave up 6 bases, with 4 bases separating them. The CDR3 nucleotides read TGTGCCAGCAGCCTGGCCGGGGAGCTGTTTTTT. Translated, it gives CASSLAGELFF.

J is TRBJ1-4 and V is TRBV5-8; D might be TRBD1 (5 bases). There are 16 residues in the CDR3. The germline V gene has CDR1 SGHTS and CDR2 YDEGEE. With 3 bases removed from V and 5 bases from J, the gap between germline ends came to 17 bases. The CDR3 sequence: CASSSDPGRVNEKLFF. For the CDR3, the DNA is TGTGCCAGCAGCTCCGATCCGGGACGGGTAAATGAAAAACTGTTTTTT.

About this clone: Relative to the germline gene, one junction end is altered; a read error may explain this. The CDR3 DNA reads as TGTGCCAGCACTGGGGGAGTAACCTCCCACGAGCAGTACTTC. It encodes CASTGGVTSHEQYF. This chain uses TRBV2 with TRBJ2-7; tentatively, D is TRBD1 or TRBD2 (5 bases each). Germline CDR1 reads SNHLY; CDR2 reads FYNNEI. There are 14 residues in the CDR3.

This clone appeared once. A read error is the likely source, as a far larger clone sits one nucleotide away. The chain uses TRBV30 and TRBJ2-7, with D perhaps matching TRBD1 or TRBD2 (5 bases each). V lost 7 bases and J lost 3, with 16 bases in between. Germline loops: CDR1 GTSNPN, CDR2 SVGIG (reference sequence). CDR3 length: 13 residues. The chain's CDR3 is CASPGPSSYEQYF. The CDR3 coding sequence is TGTGCCTCGCCGGGACCGTCCAGCTACGAGCAGTACTTC.

This clone was seen a handful of times. The chain recombines TRBV9 with TRBJ2-3, with TRBD1 identical over 8 bases. The V segment lost 0 bases and the J segment 3 bases; nucleotides outside the gene matches: 6. CDR1 is SGDLS and CDR2 is YYNGEE in the germline V gene. This CDR3 has 16 residues. The DNA for the CDR3 is TGTGCCAGCAGCGTAGGTCCCAGGGGGCGGACAGATACGCAGTATTTT. It codes for CASSVGPRGRTDTQYF.

The count of this clone is one. This sample includes further DNA sequences coding for the same CDR3. The chain links TRBV28 to TRBJ2-7; D gene uncertain. V was trimmed by 4 bases and J by 2 bases, leaving 9 bases between them. Germline CDR1 and CDR2: MDHEN and SYDVKM. This CDR3 is 13 amino acids long. The CDR3 region has the DNA TGTGCCAGCAGTTCTCCAGATACCTACGAGCAGTACTTC. Protein: CASSSPDTYEQYF.

In this sample, this clone turned up once. The genes are TRBV27 and TRBJ2-1; the match to TRBD2 covers 9 bases. The germline gives CDR1 MNHEY, CDR2 SMNVEV (reference sequence). J gave up 9 bases and V 2 bases, and 11 bases lay outside the gene matches. CDR3 size: 16 residues. The CDR3 here is CASSLLLAGWEGEQFF. In DNA, the CDR3 is TGTGCCAGCAGTTTACTGCTAGCGGGATGGGAGGGTGAGCAGTTCTTC.

The chain uses TRBV11-1 and TRBJ2-7; 9 nucleotides match TRBD1. CDR1 is SGHAT, CDR2 FQDESV, per germline (reference sequence). V was clipped by 8 bases and J by 2 bases; unmatched bases: 10. The CDR3 is 15 amino acids. This chain's CDR3 is CASLNHRQGAYEQYF. The DNA of the CDR3 is TGTGCCAGCCTCAATCACAGACAGGGGGCCTACGAGCAGTACTTC.

The chain has TRBV6-5 and TRBJ1-1; no clear D. The CDR3 is 12 amino acids. Germline V gives CDR1 MNHEY, CDR2 SVGAGI. Trimming removed 4 bases at V and 0 bases at J, with 3 bases between. The CDR3 DNA sequence: TGTGCCAGCAGTTCTGTGAACACTGAAGCTTTCTTT. Its translation: CASSSVNTEAFF.

The rearrangement joins TRBV9 to TRBJ1-4; maybe TRBD1 (5 bases). Germline CDR1 and CDR2: SGDLS and YYNGEE. This CDR3 is 15 amino acids long. Deletions cut 0 bases from V and 3 bases from J, with 9 bases between. CDR3 region: CASSVVGAPNEKLFF. CDR3 DNA sequence: TGTGCCAGCAGCGTAGTTGGGGCCCCTAATGAAAAACTGTTTTTT.

The genes are TRBV6-1 and TRBJ2-5, with D perhaps matching TRBD2 (5 bases). The CDR3 loop spans 13 amino acids. Trimming took off 6 bases at V and 3 bases at J, with 11 bases between the two ends. CDR1 is MNHNS and CDR2 is SASEGT in the germline V gene. The CDR3 nucleotides read TGTGCCAGCAGGAGGGTGGGTGAAGAGACCCAGTACTTC. Protein sequence: CASRRVGEETQYF.

Concerning this clone itself: The same CDR3 is also encoded by other DNA sequences in this sample. The V and J genes are TRBV19 and TRBJ1-5; D uncertain. Germline CDR1 and CDR2: LNHDA and SQIVND (reference sequence). Between the trimmed V and J ends, which lost 3 bases and 4 bases, there was a span of 10 bases. The CDR3 spans 14 residues. CDR3 nucleotides: TGTGCCAGTAGTATTTCATGGGGAAATCAGCCCCAGCATTTT. Translation: CASSISWGNQPQHF.

V is TRBV5-1 and J is TRBJ2-3; no firm D call. CDR3 length: 14 amino acids. V was trimmed by 3 bases and J by 3 bases, leaving 11 bases between them. Germline CDR1 is SGHRS and CDR2 is YFSETQ. The CDR3 protein is CASSSPGPTDTQYF. The CDR3 DNA sequence: TGCGCCAGCAGCTCCCCCGGGCCAACAGATACGCAGTATTTT.

The chain carries TRBV29-1 and TRBJ2-7; TRBD1 or TRBD2 may be the D gene (6 bases each). Deletions cut 4 bases from V and 5 bases from J, with 12 bases between. The CDR3 consists of 12 residues. CDR1 and CDR2 from the germline V gene are SQVTM and ANQGSEA. Here the CDR3 DNA reads TGCAGCGTTGCAGGGGTAGCGGACGAGCAGTACTTC. Translating gives CSVAGVADEQYF.

The chain couples TRBV23-1 to TRBJ1-1, with TRBD1 as a possible D gene (5 bases). TRBV23-1 is an open reading frame, and its role is uncertain. V dropped 0 bases and J dropped 10 bases, with 30 bases sitting between them. The CDR3 is 19 amino acids. The CDR3 sequence is CASSQSGRDGTVYWVGAFF. The CDR3 region has the DNA TGCGCCAGCAGTCAATCGGGCCGGGACGGGACGGTTTATTGGGTCGGAGCTTTCTTT.

This clone has ten or more counts. This chain connects TRBV28 to TRBJ1-1; D call uncertain. The germline gives CDR1 MDHEN, CDR2 SYDVKM. The ends were cut back, 5 bases at V and 1 base at J, with 11 bases in the middle. There are 14 residues in the CDR3. The CDR3 is CASSIPRANTEAFF. The CDR3 DNA follows: TGTGCCAGCAGTATCCCTAGGGCGAACACTGAAGCTTTCTTT.

This chain links TRBV6-6 with TRBJ2-4, with TRBD2 matching over 8 bases. J gave up 15 bases and V 2 bases, and 9 bases lay outside the gene matches. CDR1 MNHNY and CDR2 SVGAGI come from the germline V gene (reference sequence). This CDR3 has 13 amino acids. In DNA, the CDR3 is TGTGCCAGCAGTTACGAGAAGGGACTAGATCGGTACTTC. It encodes CASSYEKGLDRYF.

The rearrangement links TRBV6-1 to TRBJ2-7; D remains unclear. The CDR3 is 14 residues long. In germline, CDR1 is MNHNS, CDR2 SASEGT. Between the trimmed V and J ends, which lost 0 bases and 0 bases, there was a span of 6 bases. The CDR3 is CASSEARYSYEQYF. The CDR3 DNA sequence: TGTGCCAGCAGTGAAGCGAGATACTCCTACGAGCAGTACTTC.

This chain links TRBV5-4 with TRBJ2-3, with D possibly matching TRBD2 (7 bases). CDR1 SGHNT and CDR2 YYREEE come from the germline V gene (reference sequence). The CDR3 has 17 amino acids. Trimming cost V 5 bases and J 3 bases, with 22 bases left between them. CDR3 sequence: CASRLRLAGVTTDTQYF. CDR3 DNA sequence: TGTGCCAGCAGACTTCGACTAGCAGGGGTCACAACAGATACGCAGTATTTT.

In this sample, this clone turned up once. The chain carries TRBV20-1 and TRBJ2-1; D is undetermined. This CDR3 has 11 residues. Germline CDR1 DFQATT, CDR2 SNEGSKA (reference sequence). V was clipped by 5 bases and J by 2 bases, with 4 bases between them. The CDR3 DNA reads TGCAGTGCTGACACCTACAATGAGCAGTTCTTC. Translation: CSADTYNEQFF.

V gene TRBV6-5 combines with J gene TRBJ2-2; no clear D gene. Trimming took off 7 bases at V and 1 base at J, with 10 bases between the two ends. The CDR3 has 14 amino acids. CDR1 is MNHEY and CDR2 is SVGAGI in the germline V gene. CDR3 nucleotides: TGTGCCAGCAAGATTGTCCGGAACACCGGGGAGCTGTTTTTT. This codes for CASKIVRNTGELFF.